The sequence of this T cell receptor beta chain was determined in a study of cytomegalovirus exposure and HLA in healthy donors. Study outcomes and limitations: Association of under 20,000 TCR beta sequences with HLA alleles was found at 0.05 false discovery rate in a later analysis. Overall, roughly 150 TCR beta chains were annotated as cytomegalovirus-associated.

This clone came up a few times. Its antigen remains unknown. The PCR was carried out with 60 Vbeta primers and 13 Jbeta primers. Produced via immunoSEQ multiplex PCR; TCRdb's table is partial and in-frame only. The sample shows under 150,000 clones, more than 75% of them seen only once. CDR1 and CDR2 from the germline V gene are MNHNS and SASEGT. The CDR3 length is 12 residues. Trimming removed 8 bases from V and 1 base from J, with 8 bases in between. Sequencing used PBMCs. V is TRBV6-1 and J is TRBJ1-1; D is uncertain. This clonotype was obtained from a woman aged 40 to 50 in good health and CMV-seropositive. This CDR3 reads CASLRGNTEAFF. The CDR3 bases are TGTGCCAGCCTACGAGGGAACACTGAAGCTTTCTTT.